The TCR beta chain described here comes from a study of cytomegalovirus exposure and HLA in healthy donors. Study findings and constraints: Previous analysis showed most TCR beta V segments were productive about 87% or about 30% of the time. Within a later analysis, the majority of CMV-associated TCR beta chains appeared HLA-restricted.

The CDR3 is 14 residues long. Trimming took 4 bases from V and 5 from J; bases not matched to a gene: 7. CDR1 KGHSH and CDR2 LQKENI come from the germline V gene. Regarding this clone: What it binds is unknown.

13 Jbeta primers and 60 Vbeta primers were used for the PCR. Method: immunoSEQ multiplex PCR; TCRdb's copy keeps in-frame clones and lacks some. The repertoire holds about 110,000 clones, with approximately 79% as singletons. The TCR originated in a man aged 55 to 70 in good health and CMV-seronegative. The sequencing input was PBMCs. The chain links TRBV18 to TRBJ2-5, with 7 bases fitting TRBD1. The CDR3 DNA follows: TGTGCCAGCTCACTAGACAGGGTTCACGAGACCCAGTACTTC. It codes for CASSLDRVHETQYF.